This TCR beta chain was recovered during a study of CD8 T cells in Susac syndrome. It was with random hexamers that roughly 0.5 to 1 ug RNA was reverse transcribed. TCRdb recomputed calls from the immunoSEQ multiplex PCR reads with MiXCR, one row per CDR3 protein. Of about 150,000 distinct CDR3 sequences listed, roughly 92% were seen once; the top ten hold approximately 0.09%. Trimming stripped 8 bases from V and 7 bases from J, with 23 bases between. The CDR3 covers 14 residues. Germline lookup yields CDR1 GTSNPN and CDR2 SVGIG (reference sequence). The sequence was collected from a human donor with multiple sclerosis. The rearrangement uses TRBV30 and TRBJ1-2; D gene uncertain. Sequences were obtained from CD4+ T cells from PBMCs. The CDR3 is CARGPPGDVGGYTF. CDR3 nucleotides: TGTGCCCGGGGTCCCCCCGGGGATGTAGGTGGCTACACCTTC.